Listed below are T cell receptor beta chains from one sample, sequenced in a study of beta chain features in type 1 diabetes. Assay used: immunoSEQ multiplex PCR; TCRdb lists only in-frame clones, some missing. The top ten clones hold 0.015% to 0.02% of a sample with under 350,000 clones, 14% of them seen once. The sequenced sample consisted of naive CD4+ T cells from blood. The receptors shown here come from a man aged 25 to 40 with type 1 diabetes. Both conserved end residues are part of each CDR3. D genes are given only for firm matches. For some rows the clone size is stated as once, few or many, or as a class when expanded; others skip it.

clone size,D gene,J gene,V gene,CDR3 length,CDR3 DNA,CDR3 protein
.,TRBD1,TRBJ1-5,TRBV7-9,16,TGTGCCAGCAGCTTAGGCTGGGACAGACCAGATCAGCCCCAGCATTTT,CASSLGWDRPDQPQHF
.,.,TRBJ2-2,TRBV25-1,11,TGTGCCAGCAGAGGACAGGGGGAGCTGTTTTTT,CASRGQGELFF
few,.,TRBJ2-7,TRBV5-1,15,TGCGCCAGCAGCTTTCTCGCCGAACTGGCTAGAGAGCAGTACTTC,CASSFLAELAREQYF
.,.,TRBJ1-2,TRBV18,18,TGTGCCAGCTCCGAGATCGTGTACAGGGCCTCTTCTAACTATGGCTACACCTTC,CASSEIVYRASSNYGYTF
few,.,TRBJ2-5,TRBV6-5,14,TGTGCCAGCAGTTACTTAGACACGCTGGAGACCCAGTACTTC,CASSYLDTLETQYF
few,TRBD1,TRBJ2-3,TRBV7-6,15,TGTGCCAGCAGCCCAATGGGACAGGGAGCAGATACGCAGTATTTT,CASSPMGQGADTQYF
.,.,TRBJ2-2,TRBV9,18,TGTGCCAGCAGCGTAGCTACGGGGGACGGGAGTGTACCCGGGGAGCTGTTTTTT,CASSVATGDGSVPGELFF
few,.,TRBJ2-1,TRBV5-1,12,TGCGCCAGCAGCTTGGGTTTAGATGAGCAGTTCTTC,CASSLGLDEQFF
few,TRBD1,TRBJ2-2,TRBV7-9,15,TGTGCCAGCAGCCCGGGACAGGGGAACACCGGGGAGCTGTTTTTT,CASSPGQGNTGELFF
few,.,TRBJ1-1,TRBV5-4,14,TGTGCCAGCAGCTTCAGGGGTATGAACACTGAAGCTTTCTTT,CASSFRGMNTEAFF
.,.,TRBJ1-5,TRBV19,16,TGTGCCAGTAGTCAGGGGCTTAGGTATAGCAATCAGCCCCAGCATTTT,CASSQGLRYSNQPQHF
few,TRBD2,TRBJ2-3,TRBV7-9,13,TGTGCTAACACTCTAGCGGGAGCAGATACGCAGTATTTT,CANTLAGADTQYF
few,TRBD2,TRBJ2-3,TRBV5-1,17,TGCGCCAGCAGCCCCTGGACTAGCGGGAGGGCGACAGATACGCAGTATTTT,CASSPWTSGRATDTQYF
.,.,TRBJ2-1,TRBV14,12,TGTGCCAGCAGCCGACAGGACAATGAGCAGTTCTTC,CASSRQDNEQFF
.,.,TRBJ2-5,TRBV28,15,TGTGCCAGCAGGAGCCTTATTCAGGGTCCCGAGACCCAGTACTTC,CASRSLIQGPETQYF
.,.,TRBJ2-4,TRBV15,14,TGTGCCACCAGCAGAGACCAGACAGGTGACATTCAGTACTTC,CATSRDQTGDIQYF
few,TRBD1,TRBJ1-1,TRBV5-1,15,TGCGCCAGCAGCGAGACCGGGACAGCGAACACTGAAGCTTTCTTT,CASSETGTANTEAFF
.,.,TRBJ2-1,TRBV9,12,TGTGCCAGCAGCGCAACTAGCTATGAGCAGTTCTTC,CASSATSYEQFF